The rows below give T cell receptor beta chains drawn from one sample of a study of lymphopenia after photon versus proton radiotherapy. Method: immunoSEQ multiplex PCR; TCRdb's copy keeps in-frame clones and lacks some. This sample carries fewer than 25,000 clones, 80% to 90% of them seen once, and the ten largest clones take 2.9%. The starting material was peripheral blood, obtained from a patient treated with photon-based radiotherapy. These receptors were collected from a woman in her forties or fifties with pancreatic cancer. The CDR3 runs from the conserved cysteine through the conserved F or W. D genes are given only for firm matches. Clone size is stated in some rows and not others, as once, few, many or a class when expanded.

clone size,D gene,V gene,J gene,CDR3 protein,CDR3 DNA
-,-,TRBV7-2,TRBJ2-5,CASGFTREQYF,TGTGCCAGCGGATTTACGAGGGAGCAGTACTTC
-,TRBD1,TRBV27,TRBJ2-3,CASSLDVTGQSRTDTQYF,TGTGCCAGCAGCTTAGATGTGACGGGACAGAGCCGCACAGATACGCAGTATTTT
few,-,TRBV6-6,TRBJ2-6,CASSYSGGAGANVLTF,TGTGCCAGCAGTTACTCGGGGGGCGCTGGGGCCAACGTCCTGACTTTC
-,TRBD2,TRBV27,TRBJ2-1,CASSLTSGVKGEQFF,TGTGCCAGCAGTTTGACTAGCGGGGTTAAGGGTGAGCAGTTCTTC
-,-,TRBV5-1,TRBJ2-6,CASSLGGSGANVLTF,TGCGCCAGCAGCTTGGGTGGGTCTGGGGCCAACGTCCTGACTTTC
-,-,TRBV28,TRBJ1-4,CASFPLGVEEKLFF,TGTGCCAGCTTCCCCCTTGGAGTGGAGGAAAAACTGTTTTTT
few,-,TRBV7-2,TRBJ1-1,CASRYQQNTEAFF,TGTGCCAGCAGATATCAACAGAACACTGAAGCTTTCTTT
-,TRBD2,TRBV5-1,TRBJ2-3,CASSPSGMTDTQYF,TGCGCCAGCAGTCCTAGCGGGATGACAGATACGCAGTATTTT
-,TRBD2,TRBV30,TRBJ2-1,CAWSVPSGRWGEQFF,TGTGCCTGGAGTGTTCCGAGCGGGAGGTGGGGTGAGCAGTTCTTC
few,TRBD2,TRBV27,TRBJ2-1,CASSFGGREDNEQFF,TGTGCCAGCAGTTTTGGAGGGAGGGAGGACAATGAGCAGTTCTTC
-,TRBD1,TRBV28,TRBJ2-1,CASNTGGGIHEQFF,TGTGCCAGCAACACAGGGGGCGGGATCCATGAGCAGTTCTTC
-,-,TRBV30,TRBJ2-3,CAWREAGPTDTQYF,TGTGCCTGGAGAGAGGCGGGACCGACAGATACGCAGTATTTT
-,-,TRBV27,TRBJ1-1,CASSLDPRGTEAFF,TGTGCCAGCAGTTTAGACCCGAGGGGCACTGAAGCTTTCTTT
few,TRBD1,TRBV4-1,TRBJ2-7,CASSQGTGTGYEQYF,TGCGCCAGCAGCCAGGGGACCGGGACAGGGTACGAGCAGTACTTC
-,-,TRBV12-5,TRBJ1-2,CASGPREGISGYTF,TGTGCTAGTGGTCCCCGGGAGGGGATCTCTGGCTACACCTTC
-,-,TRBV19,TRBJ2-7,CASSNLYEQYF,TGTGCCAGTAGTAATCTCTACGAGCAGTACTTC
few,-,TRBV5-1,TRBJ2-7,CASRSEYEQYF,TGCGCCAGCAGGTCGGAATACGAGCAGTACTTC
-,-,TRBV14,TRBJ2-7,CASSLRGGVSYEQYF,TGTGCCAGCAGCCTAAGGGGGGGCGTTTCCTACGAGCAGTACTTC
-,-,TRBV30,TRBJ2-1,CAWSPKDEQFF,TGTGCCTGGAGTCCAAAGGATGAGCAGTTCTTC
-,-,TRBV11-2,TRBJ2-7,CASSSRDRDRNYEQYF,TGTGCCAGCAGCTCGAGGGATCGGGACCGGAACTACGAGCAGTACTTC
-,TRBD1,TRBV6-6,TRBJ2-7,CASSRGTGIYEQYF,TGTGCCAGCAGCCGAGGGACAGGGATCTACGAGCAGTACTTC
-,-,TRBV7-9,TRBJ2-5,CASSLARSTGETQYF,TGTGCCAGCAGCTTAGCACGGAGTACAGGCGAGACCCAGTACTTC
-,-,TRBV7-7,TRBJ2-2,CASSLTGNTGELFF,TGTGCCAGCAGCCTGACAGGGAACACCGGGGAGCTGTTTTTT
-,-,TRBV5-1,TRBJ2-7,CASSFSEGSYEQYF,TGCGCCAGCAGCTTTTCGGAGGGCAGCTACGAGCAGTACTTC
-,-,TRBV28,TRBJ2-2,CASSPNWGNTGELFF,TGTGCCAGCAGTCCTAACTGGGGAAACACCGGGGAGCTGTTTTTT
once,-,TRBV25-1,TRBJ1-4,CASSAGGVINEKLFF,TGTGCCAGCAGTGCCGGAGGGGTAATTAATGAAAAACTGTTTTTT
few,-,TRBV5-4,TRBJ2-7,CASSRNTGSVHEQYF,TGTGCCAGCAGCCGTAACACAGGGTCGGTGCACGAGCAGTACTTC
once,-,TRBV14,TRBJ2-7,CASSQLLVSEQYF,TGTGCCAGCAGCCAACTTCTGGTCAGCGAGCAGTACTTC
-,TRBD1,TRBV28,TRBJ1-4,CASSLRTGVTNEKLFF,TGTGCCAGCAGTCTAAGGACAGGGGTAACTAATGAAAAACTGTTTTTT